This T cell receptor (beta chain) was obtained from a study of response to subunit inactivated influenza vaccine. Study-wide results and caveats: After each seasonal influenza vaccination, few new T cells are recruited, the authors suggested.

TCRdb re-called the RT-PCR reads through MiXCR, storing one row per CDR3 protein. The table shows approximately 490,000 distinct CDR3 sequences, with approximately 7.2% occurring only once. This clonotype was observed at least ten times. Its specificity is unknown. Deletions cut 5 bases from V and 8 bases from J, with 7 bases between. The CDR3 runs 11 residues. This chain connects TRBV12-3 or TRBV12-4 to TRBJ2-4; unclear D gene. The origin of this receptor is a man in his fifties or sixties who received an inactivated influenza vaccine. The sample in question was PBMCs from blood, obtained less than 25 months after vaccination. The CDR3 sequence: CASSQGYIQYF. The CDR3, as DNA: TGTGCCAGCAGTCAAGGATACATTCAGTACTTC.